The entry below gives a single T cell receptor beta chain sequence along with its context. Different DNA sequences within this sample yield the same CDR3. The data belong to a study of blood T cell repertoires in COVID-19. Looking at the study overall: Specimens from acute and convalescent COVID-19 originated in the United States, Italy and Spain. Nucleic acid was either cDNA or gDNA, and it came from T cells, B-cell-depleted T cells, or PBMCs.

The CDR3 extends over 13 amino acids. Germline V gene data show CDR1 as SGHRS and CDR2 as YFSETQ. Trimming stripped 0 bases from V and 2 bases from J, with 5 bases between. Generated by immunoSEQ multiplex PCR, the TCRdb table keeps only in-frame clones and is missing some. Among under 300,000 clones listed, around 89% were seen once. The specimen was peripheral blood. The chain carries TRBV5-1 and TRBJ1-2; D not certain. The clonotype was recovered from a woman between 40 and 55 years old with acute or convalescent COVID-19. In DNA, the CDR3 is TGCGCCAGCAGCTTGGGCGGAAACTATGGCTACACCTTC. Its translation is CASSLGGNYGYTF.